The clone carrying this T cell receptor (beta chain) has only a few counts. Antigen specificity is unknown. The CDR3 runs 14 residues. CDR1 is SGHRS, CDR2 YFSETQ, per germline. Trimming cost V 4 bases and J 15 bases; bases outside gene matches: 14. The TCR beta cDNA libraries contained unique molecular identifiers. When about 0.95 to 10 million T cells were used, they gave roughly 490,000 cDNA molecules. TCRdb reprocessed the PCR reads via MiXCR and lists one record per CDR3 protein. The table has about 380,000 distinct CDR3 sequences, roughly 35% seen once. This record belongs to a study of post-analysis software for immune sequencing data. Study conclusions and caveats: There were five or six TRBV segments more frequent in patients than controls, and TRBV5-6, TRBV5-1 and TRBV20-1 were among them. The authors found that F measure strongly co-clustered same-batch samples.

The sample consisted of blood. J is TRBJ2-4 and V is TRBV5-1; TRBD1 agrees at 9 bases. The clonotype comes from a girl aged 10 to 17 with multiple sclerosis. CDR3 amino acids: CASSRTSDRGTLYF. In DNA, the CDR3 is TGCGCCAGCAGCCGGACCTCGGACAGGGGAACGTTGTACTTC.